The 9 T cell receptor beta chains reported below all come from one sample, sequenced in a study of blood T cell repertoires in COVID-19. Measured with immunoSEQ multiplex PCR; TCRdb has only the in-frame clones, and not every one. This table holds fewer than 100,000 clones, about 85% found once. Sequenced material: peripheral blood. These receptor sequences come from a man aged 65-85 years with acute or convalescent COVID-19.

This clone was found a few times. V is TRBV30 and J is TRBJ1-1, with D unclear. CDR1 and CDR2 (germline): GTSNPN, SVGIG (reference sequence). CDR3 length: 12 amino acids. Here the CDR3 DNA reads TGTGCGCGAGCCAGCGTGAACACTGAAGCTTTCTTT. This gives the protein CARASVNTEAFF.

The CDR3 DNA sequence: TGCGCCAGCAGCCGCGGGACAGGGAACACAGATACGCAGTATTTT. Its translation is CASSRGTGNTDTQYF. The genes are TRBV5-1 and TRBJ2-3; 9 bases are shared with TRBD1. The germline V gene has CDR1 SGHRS and CDR2 YFSETQ. The CDR3 extends over 15 amino acids. J lost 2 bases, V lost 4 bases, and 5 bases had no gene match.

The sample holds a few counts of this clone. The V and J genes are TRBV5-1 and TRBJ2-1; 11 bases match TRBD1. The CDR3 totals 15 residues. Looked up from germline, CDR1 is SGHRS and CDR2 is YFSETQ. Losses at the gene ends were 4 bases for V and 4 bases for J; bases not matched to a gene: 4. CDR3 amino acids: CASSTGQGAYNEQFF. CDR3 DNA: TGCGCCAGCAGCACTGGACAGGGGGCGTACAATGAGCAGTTCTTC.

The chain combines TRBV2 with TRBJ1-2, with D maybe TRBD1 (6 bases). The CDR3 sequence is 15 residues long. Per germline, CDR1 SNHLY and CDR2 FYNNEI. The V and J ends lost 5 bases and 2 bases respectively, with 15 bases between them. The CDR3 coding sequence is TGTGCCAGCAGTTCCGCAGGGGCGGAGAACTATGGCTACACCTTC. It is translated as CASSSAGAENYGYTF. Combining the CDR3 with reference TRBV2 and TRBJ1-2 gives the whole variable domain EPEVTQTPSHQVTQMGQEVILRCVPISNHLYFYWYRQILGQKVEFLVSFYNNEISEKSEIFDDQFSVERPDGSNFTLKIRSTKLEDSAMYFCASSSAGAENYGYTFGSGTRLTVV.

The chain is built from TRBV5-6 and TRBJ1-1; D gene ambiguous. V was cut by 1 base and J by 6 bases, with 10 bases left in between. From germline, CDR1 is SGHDT and CDR2 YYEEEE. The CDR3 has 13 residues. This CDR3 reads CASSLSIQAEAFF. CDR3 in DNA: TGTGCCAGCAGCTTGTCGATTCAGGCTGAAGCTTTCTTT.

The rearrangement uses TRBV7-3 and TRBJ2-2; TRBD1 matches 9 bases. The germline CDR1 and CDR2 sequences are SGHTA and FQGTGA. Trimming took 5 bases from V and 3 from J; bases not matched to a gene: 4. This CDR3 is built from 15 residues. CDR3 coding DNA: TGTGCCAGCAGCCCTACAGGGGGCGACACCGGGGAGCTGTTTTTT. Its protein is CASSPTGGDTGELFF.

The chain carries TRBV12-3 or TRBV12-4 and TRBJ2-2, with 7 nucleotides matching TRBD2. Losses at the gene ends were 6 bases for V and 7 bases for J; bases not matched to a gene: 5. The CDR3 length is 13 residues. The CDR3 DNA sequence: TGTGCCAGCAGCCCCCGGGGGGACGGGGAGCTGTTTTTT. Protein: CASSPRGDGELFF.

V gene TRBV6-5 combines with J gene TRBJ2-2, with TRBD1 identical over 11 bases. From germline, CDR1 is MNHEY and CDR2 SVGAGI. After removal of 6 bases from V and 8 bases from J, the junction contained 8 bases not matched to a gene. The CDR3 runs to 15 residues. CDR3 sequence reads: CASRLGQGAGGELFF. In DNA form, the CDR3 reads TGTGCCAGCAGGCTTGGACAGGGGGCCGGGGGGGAGCTGTTTTTT.

This clone was counted once. This chain uses TRBV29-1 with TRBJ2-7; 11 positions match TRBD1. This CDR3 comprises 13 residues. The J segment lost 3 bases and the V segment lost 4 bases, leaving 2 bases of the junction unmatched. CDR1 is SQVTM and CDR2 is ANQGSEA in the germline V gene. The CDR3: CSVAGTGGYEQYF. The CDR3 region has the DNA TGCAGCGTTGCCGGGACAGGGGGCTACGAGCAGTACTTC.